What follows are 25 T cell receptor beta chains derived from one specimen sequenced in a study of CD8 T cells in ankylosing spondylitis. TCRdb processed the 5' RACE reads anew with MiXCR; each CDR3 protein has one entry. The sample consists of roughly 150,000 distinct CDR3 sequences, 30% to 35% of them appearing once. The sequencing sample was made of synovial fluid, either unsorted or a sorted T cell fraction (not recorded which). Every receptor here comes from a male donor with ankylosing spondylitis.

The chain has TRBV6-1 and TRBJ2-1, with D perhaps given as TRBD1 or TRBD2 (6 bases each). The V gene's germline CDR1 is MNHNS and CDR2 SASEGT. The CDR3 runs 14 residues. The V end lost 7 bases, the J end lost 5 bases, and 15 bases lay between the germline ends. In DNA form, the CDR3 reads TGTGCCAGCACCCGAGGCCGGGGGCACAATGAGCAGTTCTTC. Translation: CASTRGRGHNEQFF.

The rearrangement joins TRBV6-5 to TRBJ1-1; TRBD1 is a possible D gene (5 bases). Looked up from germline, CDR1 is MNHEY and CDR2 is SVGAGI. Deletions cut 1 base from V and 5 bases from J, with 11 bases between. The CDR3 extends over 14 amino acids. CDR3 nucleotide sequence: TGTGCCAGCAGTTACTGGGACCAGGGAACTGAAGCTTTCTTT. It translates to CASSYWDQGTEAFF.

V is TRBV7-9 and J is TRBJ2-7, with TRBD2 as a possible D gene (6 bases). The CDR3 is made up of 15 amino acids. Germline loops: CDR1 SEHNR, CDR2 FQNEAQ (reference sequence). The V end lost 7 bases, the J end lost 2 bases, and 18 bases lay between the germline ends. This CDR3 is CASTPRGPETYEQYF. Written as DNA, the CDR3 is TGTGCCAGCACCCCGCGGGGTCCGGAGACCTACGAGCAGTACTTC.

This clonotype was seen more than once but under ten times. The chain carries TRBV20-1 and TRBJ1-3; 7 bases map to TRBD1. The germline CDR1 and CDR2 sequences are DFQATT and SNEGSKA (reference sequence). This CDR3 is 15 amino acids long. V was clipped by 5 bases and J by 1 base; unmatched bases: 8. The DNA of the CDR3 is TGCAGTGCTCCCCCCGCAGGGGGGTCTGGAAACACCATATATTTT. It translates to CSAPPAGGSGNTIYF.

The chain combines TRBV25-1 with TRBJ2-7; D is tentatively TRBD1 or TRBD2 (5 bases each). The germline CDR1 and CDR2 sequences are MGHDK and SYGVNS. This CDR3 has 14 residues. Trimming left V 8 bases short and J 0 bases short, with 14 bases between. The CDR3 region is CASLKPGSSYEQYF. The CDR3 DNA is TGTGCCAGCCTAAAGCCAGGGAGCTCCTACGAGCAGTACTTC.

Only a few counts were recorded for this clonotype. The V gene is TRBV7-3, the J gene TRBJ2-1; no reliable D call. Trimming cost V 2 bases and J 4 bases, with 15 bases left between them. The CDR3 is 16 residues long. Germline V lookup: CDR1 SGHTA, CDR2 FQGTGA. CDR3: CASSLYHSRPYNEQFF. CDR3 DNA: TGTGCCAGCAGCTTATATCACAGCCGTCCTTACAATGAGCAGTTCTTC.

The CDR3 loop is CASSLAGTDQPQHF. CDR3 DNA: TGCGCCAGCAGCTTGGCAGGGACGGATCAGCCCCAGCATTTT. The chain uses TRBV5-1 and TRBJ1-5, with D possibly matching TRBD1 (5 bases). Per the germline V gene, CDR1 is SGHRS and CDR2 is YFSETQ. V was trimmed by 0 bases and J by 5 bases, leaving 9 bases between them. The CDR3 is made up of 14 amino acids.

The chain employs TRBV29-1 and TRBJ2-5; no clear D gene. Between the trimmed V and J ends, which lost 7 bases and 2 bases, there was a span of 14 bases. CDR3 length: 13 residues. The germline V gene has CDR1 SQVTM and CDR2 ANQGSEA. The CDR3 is CSAPVGSQETQYF. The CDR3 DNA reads TGCAGCGCCCCTGTCGGGTCACAAGAGACCCAGTACTTC.

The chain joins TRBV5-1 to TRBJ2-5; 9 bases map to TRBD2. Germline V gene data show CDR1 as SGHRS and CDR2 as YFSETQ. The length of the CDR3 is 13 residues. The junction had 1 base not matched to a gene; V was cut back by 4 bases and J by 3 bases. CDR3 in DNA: TGCGCCAGCAGCCTAGCGGGGAAAGAGACCCAGTACTTC. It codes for CASSLAGKETQYF.

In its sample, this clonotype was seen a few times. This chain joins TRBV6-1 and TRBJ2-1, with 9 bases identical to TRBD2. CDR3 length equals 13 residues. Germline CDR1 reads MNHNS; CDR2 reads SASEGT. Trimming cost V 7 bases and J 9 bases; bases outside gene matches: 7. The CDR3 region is CASNLAGPGEQFF. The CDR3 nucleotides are TGTGCCAGCAATCTAGCGGGGCCGGGTGAGCAGTTCTTC.

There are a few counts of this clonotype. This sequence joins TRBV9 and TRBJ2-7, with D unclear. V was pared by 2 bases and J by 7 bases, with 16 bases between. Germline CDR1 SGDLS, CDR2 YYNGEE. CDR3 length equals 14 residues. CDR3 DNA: TGTGCCAGCAGCGTCGCCGAAGTCCTAACGGAGCAGTACTTC. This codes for CASSVAEVLTEQYF.

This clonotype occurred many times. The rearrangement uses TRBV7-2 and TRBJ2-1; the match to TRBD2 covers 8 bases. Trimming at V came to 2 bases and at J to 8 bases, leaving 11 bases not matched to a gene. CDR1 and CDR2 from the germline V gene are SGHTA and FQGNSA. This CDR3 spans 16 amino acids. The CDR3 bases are TGTGCCAGCAGCTTAAGTCACCGGGAGGGCTTTGATGAGCAGTTCTTC. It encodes CASSLSHREGFDEQFF.

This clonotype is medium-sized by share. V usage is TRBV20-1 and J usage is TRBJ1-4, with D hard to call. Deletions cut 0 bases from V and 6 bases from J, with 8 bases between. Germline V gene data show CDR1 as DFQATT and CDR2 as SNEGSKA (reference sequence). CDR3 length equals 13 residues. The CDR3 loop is CSARDQVDEKLFF. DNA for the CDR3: TGCAGTGCTAGAGACCAGGTGGATGAAAAACTGTTTTTT.

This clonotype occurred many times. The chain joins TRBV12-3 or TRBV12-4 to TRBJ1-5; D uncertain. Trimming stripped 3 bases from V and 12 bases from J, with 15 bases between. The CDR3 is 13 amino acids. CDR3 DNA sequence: TGTGCCAGCAGTTTCGCTGAAACCTCATTCCAGCATTTT. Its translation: CASSFAETSFQHF.

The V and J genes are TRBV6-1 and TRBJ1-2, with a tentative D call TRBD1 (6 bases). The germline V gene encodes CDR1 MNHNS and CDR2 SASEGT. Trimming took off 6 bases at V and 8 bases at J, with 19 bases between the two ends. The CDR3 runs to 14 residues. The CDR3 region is CASRSGTPSMGYTF. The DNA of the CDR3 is TGTGCCAGCAGATCCGGGACACCCTCTATGGGCTACACCTTC.

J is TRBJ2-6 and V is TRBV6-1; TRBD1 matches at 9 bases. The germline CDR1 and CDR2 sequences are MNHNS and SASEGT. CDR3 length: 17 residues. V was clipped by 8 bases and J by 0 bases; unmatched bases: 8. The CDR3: CASQGQGIISGANVLTF. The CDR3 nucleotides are TGTGCCAGCCAGGGACAGGGTATTATCTCTGGGGCCAACGTCCTGACTTTC.

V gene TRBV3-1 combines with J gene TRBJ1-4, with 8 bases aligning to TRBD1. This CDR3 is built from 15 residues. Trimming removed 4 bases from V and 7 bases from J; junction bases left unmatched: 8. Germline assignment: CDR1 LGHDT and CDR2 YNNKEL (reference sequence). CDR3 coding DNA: TGTGCCAGCAGCCGACGGACAGGGTCGGGTGAAAAACTGTTTTTT. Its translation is CASSRRTGSGEKLFF.

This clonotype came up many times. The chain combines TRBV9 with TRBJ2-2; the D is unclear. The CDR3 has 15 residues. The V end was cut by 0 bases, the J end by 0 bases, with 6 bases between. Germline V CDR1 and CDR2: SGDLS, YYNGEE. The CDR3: CASSVGLANTGELFF. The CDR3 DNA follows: TGTGCCAGCAGCGTAGGCCTAGCGAACACCGGGGAGCTGTTTTTT.

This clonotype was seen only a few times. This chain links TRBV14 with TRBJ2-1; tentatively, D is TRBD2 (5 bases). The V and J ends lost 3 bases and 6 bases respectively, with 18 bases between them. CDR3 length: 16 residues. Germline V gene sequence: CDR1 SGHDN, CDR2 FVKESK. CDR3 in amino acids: CASSQALGRRGNEQFF. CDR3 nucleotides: TGTGCCAGCAGCCAGGCACTAGGACGACGGGGCAATGAGCAGTTCTTC.

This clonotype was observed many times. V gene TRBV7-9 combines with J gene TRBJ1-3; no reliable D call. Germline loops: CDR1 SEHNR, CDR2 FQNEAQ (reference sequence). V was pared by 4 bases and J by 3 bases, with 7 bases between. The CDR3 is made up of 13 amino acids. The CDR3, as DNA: TGTGCCAGCAGCTCCCAAGTTGGAAACACCATATATTTT. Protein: CASSSQVGNTIYF.

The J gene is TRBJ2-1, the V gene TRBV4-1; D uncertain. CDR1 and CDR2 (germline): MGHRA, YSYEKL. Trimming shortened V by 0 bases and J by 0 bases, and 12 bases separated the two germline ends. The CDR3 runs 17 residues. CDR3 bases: TGCGCCAGCAGCCAAGAGGTTGGCAGCAGCTCCTACAATGAGCAGTTCTTC. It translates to CASSQEVGSSSYNEQFF.

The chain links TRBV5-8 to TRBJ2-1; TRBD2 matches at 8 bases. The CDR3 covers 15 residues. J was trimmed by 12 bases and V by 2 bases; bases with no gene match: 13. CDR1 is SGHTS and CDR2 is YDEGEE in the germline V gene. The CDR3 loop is CASSFVGTSDMVQFF. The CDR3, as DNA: TGTGCCAGCAGCTTCGTTGGGACTAGTGACATGGTGCAGTTCTTC.

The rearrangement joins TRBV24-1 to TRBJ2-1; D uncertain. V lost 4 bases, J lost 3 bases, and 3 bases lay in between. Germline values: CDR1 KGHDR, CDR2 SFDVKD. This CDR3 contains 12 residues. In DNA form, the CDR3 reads TGTGCCACCAGTGACTTCTACAATGAGCAGTTCTTC. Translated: CATSDFYNEQFF.

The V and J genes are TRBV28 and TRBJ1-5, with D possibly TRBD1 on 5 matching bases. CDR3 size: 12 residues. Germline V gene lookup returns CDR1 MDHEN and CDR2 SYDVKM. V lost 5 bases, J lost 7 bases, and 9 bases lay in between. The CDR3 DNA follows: TGTGCCAGCAGTCGGACACTACAGCCCCAGCATTTT. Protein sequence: CASSRTLQPQHF. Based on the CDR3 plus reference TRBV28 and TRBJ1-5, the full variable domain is DVKVTQSSRYLVKRTGEKVFLECVQDMDHENMFWYRQDPGLGLRLIYFSYDVKMKEKGDIPEGYSVSREKKERFSLILESASTNQTSMYLCASSRTLQPQHFGDGTRLSIL.

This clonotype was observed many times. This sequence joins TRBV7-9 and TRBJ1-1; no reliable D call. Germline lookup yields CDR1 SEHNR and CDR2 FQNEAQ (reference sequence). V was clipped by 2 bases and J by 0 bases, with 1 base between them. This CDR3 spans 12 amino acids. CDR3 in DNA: TGTGCCAGCAGCTTATTGAACACTGAAGCTTTCTTT. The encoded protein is CASSLLNTEAFF.